The TCR beta chain under discussion was sequenced for a study of T cell repertoires in cytomegalovirus infection. Turning to the study itself: CMV epitopes, recently identified HLA-C-restricted and well-studied HLA-B-restricted, were used. Both a matching HLA type and CMV infection were indicated by public TCR beta signatures.

TCRdb fed the reads into MiXCR, producing one record per CDR3 protein. The data show approximately 120,000 distinct CDR3 sequences, 29% seen once. V gave up 0 bases and J gave up 8 bases, with 16 bases separating them. Per germline, CDR1 SGHDN and CDR2 FVKESK. This CDR3 comprises 16 residues. Of note for this clonotype: Its specificity is unknown.

The material was CD8+ T cells from cultured PBMCs, obtained from culture after CMV antigen stimulation. This clonotype was sampled from a human donor in good health (CMV status not recorded). Some clones in this sample may be carry-over from other donors' samples. J is TRBJ1-4 and V is TRBV14; D unresolved. The CDR3 reads CASSQEKVPPYEKLFF. The DNA of the CDR3 is TGTGCCAGCAGCCAAGAGAAGGTCCCCCCGTACGAAAAACTGTTTTTT.